A selection of T cell receptor beta chains follows, all from one sample in a study of cytomegalovirus exposure and HLA in healthy donors. The repertoire was sequenced with immunoSEQ multiplex PCR; TCRdb's copy has only in-frame clones and lacks some. The sample shows roughly 120,000 clones, roughly 85% of them seen only once. Sequencing was performed on PBMCs. The receptors originated from a man under 40 in good health and CMV-seropositive. The conserved cysteine and the conserved F or W are not part of the CDR3 here. Some rows mark clone size as missing; the rest say once, few, many or name a class of expanded clone.

v_call,clone_size,cdr3_aa
TRBV14,-,ASSLRISGAGETQY
TRBV1,-,TSSQDLGGLYGYT
TRBV5-1,-,ASSLQGQGNTIY
TRBV9,-,ASSAFGLAGALSYNEQF
TRBV6-4,-,ASSLTSGETQY
TRBV5-4,-,ASSPAGLAGLDEQF
TRBV11-2,few,ASSFSLGHGYT
TRBV7-8,-,ASFPSQGQGVEQY
TRBV4-1,-,ASSLLRGGNEQF
TRBV27,-,ASSLVGDGRLREAF
TRBV5-5,once,ASSWGGMYEQY
TRBV29-1,-,SVSPGQGDGYT
TRBV5-1,-,ASSSGEPQH
TRBV28,few,ASSLDRYSGANVLT
TRBV2,-,ASSVQGPQYGYT
TRBV5-4,-,ASSFSGGTEAF
TRBV15,-,ATSREGLAGGFGDTQY
TRBV27,-,ASSSTPPSQY
TRBV6-1,-,ASSGELDGYRLTDTQY
TRBV5-1,-,ASRGGVTDTQY
TRBV7-2,once,ASSEDRVYGYT
TRBV5-1,-,ASSLQGGQYQETQY
TRBV5-6,-,ASSPQGSYEQY
TRBV6-1,-,ASSEAGTGPTEAF
TRBV6-1,-,ASSEGGTVNYGYT